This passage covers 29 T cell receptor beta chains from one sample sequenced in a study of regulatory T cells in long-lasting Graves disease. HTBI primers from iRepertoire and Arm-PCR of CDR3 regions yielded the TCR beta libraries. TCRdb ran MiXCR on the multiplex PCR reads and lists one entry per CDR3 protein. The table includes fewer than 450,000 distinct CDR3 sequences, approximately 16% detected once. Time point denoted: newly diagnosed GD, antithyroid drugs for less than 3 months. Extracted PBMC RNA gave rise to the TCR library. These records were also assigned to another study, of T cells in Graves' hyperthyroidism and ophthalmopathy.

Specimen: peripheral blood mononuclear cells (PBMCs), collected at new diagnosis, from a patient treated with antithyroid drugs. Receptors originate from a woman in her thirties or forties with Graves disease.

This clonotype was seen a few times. CDR3 protein: CASSLEARVNTEAFF. The CDR3 DNA follows: TGTGCCAGCAGCTTAGAGGCCAGGGTGAACACTGAAGCTTTCTTT. The V gene is TRBV11-3, the J gene TRBJ1-1, with a possible D match to TRBD1 (5 bases). The V end lost 0 bases, the J end lost 0 bases, and 8 bases lay between the germline ends. The CDR3 extends over 15 amino acids. Germline V CDR1 and CDR2: SGHNT, YENEEA.

CDR3: CAWSVDLSPHQPQHF. The CDR3 bases are TGTGCCTGGAGTGTAGACCTTAGCCCCCATCAGCCCCAGCATTTT. This chain uses TRBV30 with TRBJ1-5; D is undetermined. The ends were cut back, 0 bases at V and 5 bases at J, with 14 bases in the middle. Looked up from germline, CDR1 is GTSNPN and CDR2 is SVGIG (reference sequence). The CDR3 loop spans 15 amino acids.

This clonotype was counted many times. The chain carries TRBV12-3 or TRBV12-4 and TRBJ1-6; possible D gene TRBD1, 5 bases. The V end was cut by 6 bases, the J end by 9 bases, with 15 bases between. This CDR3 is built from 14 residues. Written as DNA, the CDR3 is TGTGCCAGCAGAAAAGGACCCACAGGTTCACCCCTCCACTTT. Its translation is CASRKGPTGSPLHF.

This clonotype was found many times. The CDR3 region is CASRVGAGLGETQYF. The CDR3 DNA sequence: TGTGCCAGTAGGGTTGGAGCGGGACTCGGAGAGACCCAGTACTTC. The chain joins TRBV19 to TRBJ2-5; 7 nucleotides agree with TRBD2. Trimming took 6 bases from V and 4 from J; bases not matched to a gene: 11. CDR1 and CDR2 (germline): LNHDA, SQIVND (reference sequence). This CDR3 is built from 15 residues.

The CDR3 loop is CASSEQGVGYTF. The DNA for the CDR3 is TGTGCCAGCAGTGAACAGGGAGTAGGCTACACCTTC. The chain combines TRBV2 with TRBJ1-2, with TRBD1 as a possible D gene (5 bases). Germline V gene lookup returns CDR1 SNHLY and CDR2 FYNNEI. The CDR3 runs 12 residues. The ends were cut back, 2 bases at V and 8 bases at J, with 9 bases in the middle.

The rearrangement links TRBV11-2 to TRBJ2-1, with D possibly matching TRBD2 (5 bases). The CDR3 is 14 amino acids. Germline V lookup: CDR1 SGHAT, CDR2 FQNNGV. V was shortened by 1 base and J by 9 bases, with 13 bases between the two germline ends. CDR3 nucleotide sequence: TGTGCCAGCAGCTTAGCCTTTATTGAGGGTGAGCAGTTCTTC. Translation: CASSLAFIEGEQFF. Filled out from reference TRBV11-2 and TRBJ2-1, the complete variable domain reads EAGVAQSPRYKIIEKRQSVAFWCNPISGHATLYWYQQILGQGPKLLIQFQNNGVVDDSQLPKDRFSAERLKGVDSTLKIQPAKLEDSAVYLCASSLAFIEGEQFFGPGTRLTVL.

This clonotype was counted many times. The CDR3 DNA reads as TGTGCCAGCAGCCCCGGGGAGGGGATAGGGGAAAAACTGTTTTTT. Translation: CASSPGEGIGEKLFF. The chain joins TRBV12-3 or TRBV12-4 to TRBJ1-4, with a possible D match to TRBD1 (5 bases). The CDR3 loop spans 15 amino acids. V was clipped by 6 bases and J by 8 bases, with 19 bases between them.

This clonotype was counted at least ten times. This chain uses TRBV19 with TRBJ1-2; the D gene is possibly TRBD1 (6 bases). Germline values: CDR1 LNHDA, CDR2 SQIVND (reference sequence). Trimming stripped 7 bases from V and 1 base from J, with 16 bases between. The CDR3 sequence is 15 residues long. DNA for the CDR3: TGTGCCAGTACCCCGCAGGGGAAGATTAACTATGGCTACACCTTC. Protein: CASTPQGKINYGYTF. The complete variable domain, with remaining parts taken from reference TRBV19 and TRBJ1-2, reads DGGITQSPKYLFRKEGQNVTLSCEQNLNHDAMYWYRQDPGQGLRLIYYSQIVNDFQKGDIAEGYSVSREKKESFPLTVTSAQKNPTAFYLCASTPQGKINYGYTFGSGTRLTVV.

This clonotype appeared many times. This CDR3 reads CASIPTTSNTGELFF. CDR3 DNA: TGTGCCAGCATCCCGACTACTTCGAACACCGGGGAGCTGTTTTTT. The rearrangement uses TRBV6-2 or TRBV6-3 and TRBJ2-2; TRBD2 is a possible D gene (5 bases). CDR1 and CDR2 from the germline V gene are MNHEY and SVGEGT. The CDR3 loop spans 15 amino acids. V gave up 7 bases and J gave up 0 bases, with 12 bases separating them.

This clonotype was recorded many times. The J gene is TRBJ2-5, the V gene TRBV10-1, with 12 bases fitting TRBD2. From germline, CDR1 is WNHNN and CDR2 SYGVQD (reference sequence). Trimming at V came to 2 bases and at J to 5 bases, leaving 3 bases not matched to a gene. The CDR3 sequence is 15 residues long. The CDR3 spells CASSEGLAGWETQYF. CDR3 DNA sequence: TGCGCCAGCAGTGAGGGACTAGCGGGATGGGAGACCCAGTACTTC.

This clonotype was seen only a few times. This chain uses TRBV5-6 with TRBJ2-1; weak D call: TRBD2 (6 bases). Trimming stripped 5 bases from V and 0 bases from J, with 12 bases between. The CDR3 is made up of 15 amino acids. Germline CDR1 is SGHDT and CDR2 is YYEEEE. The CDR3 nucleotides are TGTGCCAGCAGTGGGGACTGGAGCTCCTACAATGAGCAGTTCTTC. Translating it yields CASSGDWSSYNEQFF.

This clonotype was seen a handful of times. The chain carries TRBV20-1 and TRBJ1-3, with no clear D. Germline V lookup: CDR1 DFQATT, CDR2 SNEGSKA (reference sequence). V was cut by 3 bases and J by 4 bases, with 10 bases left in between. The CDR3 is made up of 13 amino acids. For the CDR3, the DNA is TGCAGTGCTAGGATAAGGGCCGGAAACACCATATATTTT. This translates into CSARIRAGNTIYF.

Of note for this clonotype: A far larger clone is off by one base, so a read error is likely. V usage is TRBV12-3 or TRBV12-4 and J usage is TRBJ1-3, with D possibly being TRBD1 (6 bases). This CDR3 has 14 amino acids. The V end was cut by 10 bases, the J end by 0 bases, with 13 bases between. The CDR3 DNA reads TGTGCCAACAGGGCAGGCCACTCTGGAAACACCATATATTTT. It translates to CANRAGHSGNTIYF.

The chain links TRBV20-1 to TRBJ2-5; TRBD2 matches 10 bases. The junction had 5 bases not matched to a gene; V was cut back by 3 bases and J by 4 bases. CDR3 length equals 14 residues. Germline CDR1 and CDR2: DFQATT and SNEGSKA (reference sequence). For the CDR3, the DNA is TGCAGTGCTAGCGGGCTAGCGGGAGTAGAGACCCAGTACTTC. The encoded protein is CSASGLAGVETQYF.

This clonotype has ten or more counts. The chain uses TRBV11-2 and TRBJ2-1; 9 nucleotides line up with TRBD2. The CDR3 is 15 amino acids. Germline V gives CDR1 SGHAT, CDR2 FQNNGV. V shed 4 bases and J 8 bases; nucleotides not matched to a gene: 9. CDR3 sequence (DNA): TGTGCCAGCAGCTCGCTAGCGGGGAGGCTGGATGAGCAGTTCTTC. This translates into CASSSLAGRLDEQFF.

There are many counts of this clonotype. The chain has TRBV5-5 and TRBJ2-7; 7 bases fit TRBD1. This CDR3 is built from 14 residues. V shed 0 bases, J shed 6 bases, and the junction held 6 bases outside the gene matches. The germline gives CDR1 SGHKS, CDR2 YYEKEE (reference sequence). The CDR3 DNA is TGTGCCAGCAGCTTGGGAAAGGGGGCATTCGAGCAGTACTTC. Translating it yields CASSLGKGAFEQYF.

This chain's CDR3 is CASSVGRGVTDTQYF. CDR3 DNA: TGTGCCAGCAGCGTAGGGCGGGGAGTAACAGATACGCAGTATTTT. The chain uses TRBV9 and TRBJ2-3; D may be TRBD2 (6 bases). Per germline, CDR1 SGDLS and CDR2 YYNGEE. V was trimmed by 0 bases and J by 3 bases, leaving 11 bases between them. This CDR3 is built from 15 residues.

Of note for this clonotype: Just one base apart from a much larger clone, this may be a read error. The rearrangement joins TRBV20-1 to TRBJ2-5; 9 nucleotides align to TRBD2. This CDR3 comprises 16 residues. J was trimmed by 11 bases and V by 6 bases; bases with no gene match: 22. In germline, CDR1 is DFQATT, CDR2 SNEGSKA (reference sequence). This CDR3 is CSATASRAGGYNEQYF. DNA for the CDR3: TGCAGTGCCACGGCGTCAAGAGCGGGGGGCTACAATGAGCAGTACTTC.

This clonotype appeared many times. CDR3 loop: CASSLNRAAEQYF. CDR3 DNA: TGTGCCAGCAGTTTAAACAGGGCGGCCGAGCAGTACTTC. The J gene is TRBJ2-7, the V gene TRBV27, with D perhaps TRBD1 (6 bases). This CDR3 is 13 amino acids long. Per germline, CDR1 MNHEY and CDR2 SMNVEV (reference sequence). Trimming pared 2 bases from V and 6 bases from J, leaving 11 bases between.

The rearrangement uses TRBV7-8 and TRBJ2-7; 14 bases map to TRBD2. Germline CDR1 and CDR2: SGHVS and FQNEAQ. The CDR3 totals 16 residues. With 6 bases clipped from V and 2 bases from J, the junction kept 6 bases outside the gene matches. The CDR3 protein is CASRPRLAGGTYEQYF. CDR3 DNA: TGTGCCAGCAGACCCCGACTAGCGGGAGGGACCTACGAGCAGTACTTC.

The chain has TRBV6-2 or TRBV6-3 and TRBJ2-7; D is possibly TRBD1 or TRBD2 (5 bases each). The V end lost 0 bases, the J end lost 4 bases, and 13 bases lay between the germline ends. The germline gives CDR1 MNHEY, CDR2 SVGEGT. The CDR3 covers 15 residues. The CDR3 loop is CASSYSRAGTYEQYF. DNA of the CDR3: TGTGCCAGCAGTTACTCGAGGGCAGGGACGTACGAGCAGTACTTC.

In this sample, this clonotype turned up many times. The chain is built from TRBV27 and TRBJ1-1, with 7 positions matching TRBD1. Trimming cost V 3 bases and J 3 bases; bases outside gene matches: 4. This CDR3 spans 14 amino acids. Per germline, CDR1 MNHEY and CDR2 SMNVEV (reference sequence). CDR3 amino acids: CASSFRQGYTEAFF. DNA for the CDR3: TGTGCCAGCAGTTTTAGACAGGGATACACTGAAGCTTTCTTT.

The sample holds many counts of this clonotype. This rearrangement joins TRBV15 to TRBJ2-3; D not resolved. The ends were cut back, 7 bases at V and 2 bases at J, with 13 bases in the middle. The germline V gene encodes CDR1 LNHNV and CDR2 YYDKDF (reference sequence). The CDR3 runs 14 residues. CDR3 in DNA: TGTGCCACCACGTGGAGCCAGTCCACAGATACGCAGTATTTT. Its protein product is CATTWSQSTDTQYF.

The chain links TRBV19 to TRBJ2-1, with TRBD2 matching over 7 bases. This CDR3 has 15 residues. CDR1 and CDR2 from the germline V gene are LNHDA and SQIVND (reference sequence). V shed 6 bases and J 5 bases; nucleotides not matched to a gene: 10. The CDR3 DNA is TGTGCCAGTAGCCCAGGACTAGTCAAAAACAATGAGCAGTTCTTC. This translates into CASSPGLVKNNEQFF.

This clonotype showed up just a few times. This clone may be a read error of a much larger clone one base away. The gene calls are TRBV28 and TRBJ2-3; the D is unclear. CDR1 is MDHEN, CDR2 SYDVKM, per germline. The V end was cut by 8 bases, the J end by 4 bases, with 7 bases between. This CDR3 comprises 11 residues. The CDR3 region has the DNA TGTGCCAGCCGTGACCCAGATACGCAGTATTTT. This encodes CASRDPDTQYF.

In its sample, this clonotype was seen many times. This CDR3 is CASSLMSGRLDNEQFF. CDR3 sequence (DNA): TGTGCCAGCAGCTTAATGAGCGGGAGGTTAGACAATGAGCAGTTCTTC. The rearrangement links TRBV7-8 to TRBJ2-1, with TRBD2 matching over 9 bases. The ends lost 2 bases at V and 5 bases at J; junction bases unmatched: 7. The CDR3 length is 16 residues. The germline gives CDR1 SGHVS, CDR2 FQNEAQ.

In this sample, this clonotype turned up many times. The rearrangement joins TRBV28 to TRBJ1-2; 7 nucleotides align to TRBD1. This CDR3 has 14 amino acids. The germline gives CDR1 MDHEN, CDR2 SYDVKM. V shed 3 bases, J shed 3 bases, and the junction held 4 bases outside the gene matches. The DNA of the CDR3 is TGTGCCAGCAGTTTTGACAGGGTCGACTATGGCTACACCTTC. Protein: CASSFDRVDYGYTF.

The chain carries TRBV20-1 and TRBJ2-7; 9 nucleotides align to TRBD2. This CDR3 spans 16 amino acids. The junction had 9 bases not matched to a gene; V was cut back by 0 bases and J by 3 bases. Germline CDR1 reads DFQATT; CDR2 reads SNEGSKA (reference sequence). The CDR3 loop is CSARDGAGGPSYEQYF. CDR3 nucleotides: TGCAGTGCTAGAGATGGGGCGGGAGGGCCGAGCTACGAGCAGTACTTC.

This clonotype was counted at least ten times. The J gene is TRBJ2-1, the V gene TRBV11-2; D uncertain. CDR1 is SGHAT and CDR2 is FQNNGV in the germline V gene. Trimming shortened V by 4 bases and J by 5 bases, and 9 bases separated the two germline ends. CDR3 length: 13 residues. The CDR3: CASSSSRDNEQFF. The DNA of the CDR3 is TGTGCCAGCAGCTCTTCGCGAGACAATGAGCAGTTCTTC.